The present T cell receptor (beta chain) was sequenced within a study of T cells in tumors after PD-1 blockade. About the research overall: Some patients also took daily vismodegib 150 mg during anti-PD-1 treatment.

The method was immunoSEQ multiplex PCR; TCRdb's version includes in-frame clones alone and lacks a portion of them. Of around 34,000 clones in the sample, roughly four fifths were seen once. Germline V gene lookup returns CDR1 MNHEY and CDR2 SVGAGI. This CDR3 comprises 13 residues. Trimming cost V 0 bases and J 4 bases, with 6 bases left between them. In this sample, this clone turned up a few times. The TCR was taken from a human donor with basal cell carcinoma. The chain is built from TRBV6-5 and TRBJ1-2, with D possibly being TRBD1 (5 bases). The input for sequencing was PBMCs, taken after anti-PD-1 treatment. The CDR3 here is CASSYSQGYGYTF. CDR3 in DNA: TGTGCCAGCAGTTACTCGCAGGGCTATGGCTACACCTTC.